One and the same sample provided the 32 T cell receptor beta chains below, sequenced in a study of cytomegalovirus exposure and HLA in healthy donors. The study ran its PCR with 60 Vbeta and 13 Jbeta primers. The protocol was immunoSEQ multiplex PCR, while the TCRdb copy is restricted to in-frame clones and leaves out a portion. The table includes some 190,000 clones, roughly a tenth detected once. Sequencing was done on a sample of PBMCs. The origin of the receptors is a woman aged 25-40 years in good health and CMV-seropositive.

As to this clone: Other DNA variants within this sample encode the same CDR3. The J gene is TRBJ2-1, the V gene TRBV30; 10 bases align to TRBD2. V lost 0 bases and J lost 4; bases outside the gene matches: 3. The CDR3 totals 15 residues. Per the germline V gene, CDR1 is GTSNPN and CDR2 is SVGIG (reference sequence). CDR3 amino acids: CAWSVVAGGYNEQFF. The CDR3 DNA is TGTGCCTGGAGTGTAGTAGCGGGGGGTTACAATGAGCAGTTCTTC.

The V and J genes are TRBV5-1 and TRBJ2-3; 9 nucleotides match TRBD1. The CDR3 runs to 16 residues. Germline V gives CDR1 SGHRS, CDR2 YFSETQ. The ends lost 4 bases at V and 4 bases at J; junction bases unmatched: 10. This CDR3 is CASSLMGQGEADTQYF. The DNA of the CDR3 is TGCGCCAGCAGCCTTATGGGACAGGGTGAGGCAGATACGCAGTATTTT.

The DNA for the CDR3 is TGTGCCAGCAGCCCCGCTCGGGAGAGATACGAGCAGTACTTC. Translation gives CASSPARERYEQYF. The J gene is TRBJ2-7, the V gene TRBV7-9, with a possible D match to TRBD2 (6 bases). V dropped 5 bases and J dropped 4 bases, with 15 bases sitting between them. The CDR3 is made up of 14 amino acids. Germline V gene data show CDR1 as SEHNR and CDR2 as FQNEAQ (reference sequence).

A few counts support this clone. CDR3 DNA sequence: TGTGCCAGCAGTGCCTGGGGAAGGGGCAACCAAGAGACCCAGTACTTC. Translation: CASSAWGRGNQETQYF. The rearrangement uses TRBV6-6 and TRBJ2-5, with a tentative D call TRBD1 (5 bases). V lost 5 bases to trimming and J lost 0 bases, with 16 bases between them. There are 16 residues in the CDR3. Germline CDR1 reads MNHNY; CDR2 reads SVGAGI (reference sequence).

The CDR3 region is CASSVSGAMNTEAFF. CDR3 DNA sequence: TGTGCCAGCAGCGTATCAGGGGCTATGAACACTGAAGCTTTCTTT. The genes are TRBV9 and TRBJ1-1, with D perhaps matching TRBD1 (6 bases). Germline lookup yields CDR1 SGDLS and CDR2 YYNGEE. Deletions cut 1 base from V and 0 bases from J, with 10 bases between. The CDR3 sequence is 15 residues long.

V gene TRBV5-1 combines with J gene TRBJ2-7; perhaps TRBD1 as D (6 bases). V shed 4 bases and J shed 2 bases, with 16 bases lying between them. The CDR3 covers 15 residues. Germline V lookup: CDR1 SGHRS, CDR2 YFSETQ. CDR3 DNA sequence: TGCGCCAGCAGCGCCACGGGACAAATCCCCTACGAGCAGTACTTC. Residues: CASSATGQIPYEQYF.

The chain combines TRBV7-2 with TRBJ2-7, with 11 bases aligning to TRBD2. CDR1 SGHTA and CDR2 FQGNSA come from the germline V gene. This CDR3 contains 17 residues. V gave up 3 bases and J gave up 2 bases; unmatched junction bases: 9. CDR3 DNA: TGTGCCAGCAGCTTGGGCTCTCCGGGACTAGCGGCCTACGAGCAGTACTTC. This codes for CASSLGSPGLAAYEQYF. Filled out from reference TRBV7-2 and TRBJ2-7, the complete variable domain reads GAGVSQSPSNKVTEKGKDVELRCDPISGHTALYWYRQSLGQGLEFLIYFQGNSAPDKSGLPSDRFSAERTGGSVSTLTIQRTQQEDSAVYLCASSLGSPGLAAYEQYFGPGTRLTVT.

This clone was counted a few times. The V call is TRBV10-2, the J call TRBJ2-2; D possibly corresponds to TRBD2 (6 bases). The CDR3 contains 19 residues. V was pared by 6 bases and J by 3 bases, with 26 bases between. The germline gives CDR1 WSHSY, CDR2 SAAADI. Here the CDR3 reads CASRERQRGRRVDTGELFF. The CDR3 region has the DNA TGCGCCAGCAGAGAGCGACAGCGAGGTCGGAGGGTGGACACCGGGGAGCTGTTTTTT.

There are a few counts of this clone. The chain recombines TRBV5-1 with TRBJ2-7, with 10 bases aligning to TRBD2. Germline trimming cut 2 bases from V and 2 bases from J; bases unmatched to any gene: 4. The CDR3 length is 15 residues. Germline assignment: CDR1 SGHRS and CDR2 YFSETQ. Written as DNA, the CDR3 is TGCGCCAGCAGCTTTTTAGCGGGAGGTACCTACGAGCAGTACTTC. Protein sequence: CASSFLAGGTYEQYF. The variable domain in full, with the rest retrieved from reference TRBV5-1 and TRBJ2-7, is KAGVTQTPRYLIKTRGQQVTLSCSPISGHRSVSWYQQTPGQGLQFLFEYFSETQRNKGNFPGRFSGRQFSNSRSEMNVSTLELGDSALYLCASSFLAGGTYEQYFGPGTRLTVT.

This clone appeared a single time. As DNA, the CDR3 is TGTGCCAGCAGCTTAGCGGGGGGGCGGGATGGCCATGAGCAGTTCTTC. Encoded protein: CASSLAGGRDGHEQFF. This chain uses TRBV11-2 with TRBJ2-1; the match to TRBD2 covers 8 bases. The CDR3 extends over 16 amino acids. The junction had 10 bases not matched to a gene; V was cut back by 1 base and J by 8 bases. Germline loops: CDR1 SGHAT, CDR2 FQNNGV.

J is TRBJ1-5 and V is TRBV19; D is unresolved. This CDR3 region has 13 residues. Germline CDR1 and CDR2: LNHDA and SQIVND (reference sequence). V shed 5 bases and J shed 0 bases, with 5 bases lying between them. The CDR3 reads CASSPYSNQPQHF. In nucleotides, the CDR3 is TGTGCCAGTAGTCCCTATAGCAATCAGCCCCAGCATTTT.

CDR3 in amino acids: CASLPKRVQRANEQFF. Here the CDR3 DNA reads TGTGCCAGCCTACCGAAGCGGGTCCAAAGGGCCAATGAGCAGTTCTTC. The chain is built from TRBV21-1 and TRBJ2-1; the D segment call TRBD2 is taken from the table without a DNA check. TRBV21-1 is flagged as a pseudogene. This CDR3 is built from 16 residues.

This clone came up a few times. The genes are TRBV11-1 and TRBJ2-1; TRBD2 aligns across 9 bases. Per germline, CDR1 SGHAT and CDR2 FQDESV (reference sequence). This CDR3 region has 15 residues. V shed 6 bases and J 6 bases; nucleotides not matched to a gene: 9. In nucleotides, the CDR3 is TGTGCCAGCAGTTCCGGACTAGCGCGTGGCAATGAGCAGTTCTTC. This gives the protein CASSSGLARGNEQFF.

This clone turned up a few times. The rearrangement uses TRBV2 and TRBJ2-1; the match to TRBD1 covers 7 bases. With V trimmed by 8 bases and J by 7 bases, 11 bases remained unmatched. The CDR3 runs 14 residues. The germline V gene encodes CDR1 SNHLY and CDR2 FYNNEI. CDR3 sequence: CASGMTGSGNEQFF. The CDR3 DNA sequence: TGTGCCAGCGGGATGACAGGGTCGGGGAATGAGCAGTTCTTC.

The V gene is TRBV10-1, the J gene TRBJ2-5, with 7 bases aligning to TRBD2. Germline trimming cut 8 bases from V and 4 bases from J; bases unmatched to any gene: 7. CDR1 and CDR2 (germline): WNHNN, SYGVQD (reference sequence). The CDR3 is 13 residues long. The CDR3 coding sequence is TGCGCCAGCTCATTAATAGCGGGAGAGACCCAGTACTTC. This gives the protein CASSLIAGETQYF.

This clone was counted a few times. The chain couples TRBV25-1 to TRBJ2-5, with 9 nucleotides matching TRBD1. The CDR3 extends over 14 amino acids. The V gene end was trimmed by 4 bases and the J gene end by 9 bases; junction bases not matched to a gene: 9. Germline loops: CDR1 MGHDK, CDR2 SYGVNS. The CDR3: CASSARDRDISQYF. The CDR3 region has the DNA TGTGCCAGCAGTGCCCGGGACAGGGATATTTCCCAGTACTTC.

This clone was detected ten times or more. The gene calls are TRBV6-1 and TRBJ2-2; a weak D match, TRBD2 (6 bases). Trimming removed 4 bases from V and 3 bases from J, with 9 bases in between. The germline V gene has CDR1 MNHNS and CDR2 SASEGT. The CDR3 is 14 residues long. The CDR3 loop reads CASSVTGDTGELFF. Here the CDR3 DNA reads TGTGCCAGCAGTGTAACGGGAGACACCGGGGAGCTGTTTTTT.

The table lists this clone with a few counts. The chain combines TRBV29-1 with TRBJ2-5; tentative D call: TRBD2 (5 bases). Deletions cut 3 bases from V and 9 bases from J, with 14 bases between. Germline CDR1 and CDR2: SQVTM and ANQGSEA. This CDR3 spans 12 amino acids. CDR3 in amino acids: CSVDPSPGPQYF. In DNA form, the CDR3 reads TGCAGCGTTGATCCTAGCCCCGGACCCCAGTACTTC.

The rearrangement joins TRBV6-4 to TRBJ2-7; 8 bases are a match to TRBD2. The CDR3 length is 15 residues. Germline lookup yields CDR1 MRHNA and CDR2 SNTAGT. With V trimmed by 2 bases and J by 2 bases, 5 bases remained unmatched. As DNA, the CDR3 is TGTGCCAGCAGTGACGGGACTAGGTGGACCTACGAGCAGTACTTC. Translated, it gives CASSDGTRWTYEQYF.

The chain recombines TRBV5-1 with TRBJ2-3; a weak D match, TRBD2 (5 bases). This CDR3 is 16 amino acids long. V lost 0 bases, J lost 4 bases, and 15 bases lay in between. CDR1 is SGHRS, CDR2 YFSETQ, per germline. For the CDR3, the DNA is TGCGCCAGCAGCTTGGGTTGGGGAGCATTCGCAGATACGCAGTATTTT. Translating gives CASSLGWGAFADTQYF.

V gene TRBV27 combines with J gene TRBJ1-2, with 8 positions matching TRBD1. This CDR3 region has 16 residues. V dropped 7 bases and J dropped 7; count of bases not matched to a gene: 17. Germline V gene data show CDR1 as MNHEY and CDR2 as SMNVEV (reference sequence). CDR3 residues: CASTKRAQGALGGYTF. The CDR3 nucleotides are TGTGCCAGCACGAAGCGGGCCCAGGGGGCTTTAGGTGGCTACACCTTC.

This clone has only a few counts. This chain joins TRBV21-1 and TRBJ2-1; the D call TRBD1 from the table was never checked on the DNA. TRBV21-1 is termed a pseudogene. CDR3 length: 17 amino acids. Written as DNA, the CDR3 is TGTGCCAGCAGCAAAAAAGACTCAGGGGACTCCTACAATGAGCAGTTCTTC. Its protein is CASSKKDSGDSYNEQFF.

The J gene is TRBJ1-5, the V gene TRBV7-8; tentative D call: TRBD1 (5 bases). CDR3 length equals 14 residues. With 5 bases removed from V and 7 bases from J, the gap between germline ends came to 15 bases. Germline CDR1 is SGHVS and CDR2 is FQNEAQ. CDR3 loop: CASSQGVWGQPQHF. The CDR3 region has the DNA TGTGCCAGCAGCCAGGGTGTCTGGGGACAGCCCCAGCATTTT.

This sequence joins TRBV7-6 and TRBJ2-5; 7 bases fit TRBD2. With V trimmed by 6 bases and J by 4 bases, 8 bases remained unmatched. CDR1 and CDR2 from the germline V gene are SGHVS and FNYEAQ. The CDR3 is 14 amino acids. DNA of the CDR3: TGTGCCAGCAGTCGATCGGGGGAGGGAGAGACCCAGTACTTC. Translating it yields CASSRSGEGETQYF.

This clone was picked up a small number of times. This specimen includes other DNA sequences encoding the same CDR3. For the CDR3, the DNA is TGCGCCAGCAGCACCGGCGGACAGGGCGAAGCTTTCTTT. Translated: CASSTGGQGEAFF. This rearrangement joins TRBV5-1 to TRBJ1-1; 8 nucleotides line up with TRBD1. CDR1 is SGHRS, CDR2 YFSETQ, per germline. The ends lost 4 bases at V and 8 bases at J; junction bases unmatched: 7. The CDR3 length is 13 residues.

This clone was seen a handful of times. The chain carries TRBV5-1 and TRBJ1-3; D unclear. Germline loops: CDR1 SGHRS, CDR2 YFSETQ. V was trimmed by 0 bases and J by 4 bases, leaving 14 bases between them. The CDR3 runs 16 residues. In DNA, the CDR3 is TGCGCCAGCAGCTTGGAAGTTTGGGGAGGCGGAAACACCATATATTTT. It is translated as CASSLEVWGGGNTIYF.

The CDR3 bases are TGCGCCAGCAGCCCCGTTGGGAAAGGGGACACTGAAGCTTTCTTT. Protein sequence: CASSPVGKGDTEAFF. The chain uses TRBV5-1 and TRBJ1-1, with D perhaps TRBD1 (5 bases). V lost 4 bases, J lost 3 bases, and 16 bases lay in between. Germline-derived CDR1 and CDR2 are SGHRS and YFSETQ. The CDR3 has 15 residues.

This clone was seen a handful of times. The genes are TRBV11-2 and TRBJ2-6; D might be TRBD1 (6 bases). Per the germline V gene, CDR1 is SGHAT and CDR2 is FQNNGV. V lost 7 bases, J lost 4 bases, and 23 bases lay in between. This CDR3 spans 18 amino acids. The CDR3 DNA reads TGTGCCAGCACCGTTTACAGGGTAGCCCAAAGCGGGGCCAACGTCCTGACTTTC. Protein: CASTVYRVAQSGANVLTF.

This sequence joins TRBV4-1 and TRBJ2-7, with 10 bases lining up with TRBD2. CDR1 and CDR2 (germline): MGHRA, YSYEKL. V dropped 0 bases and J dropped 3; count of bases not matched to a gene: 2. There are 15 residues in the CDR3. CDR3 sequence reads: CASSQEPSGSYEQYF. CDR3 nucleotides: TGCGCCAGCAGCCAAGAGCCTAGCGGGAGCTACGAGCAGTACTTC.

The V gene is TRBV6-5, the J gene TRBJ2-5, with 7 bases that match TRBD1. The V gene end was trimmed by 5 bases and the J gene end by 5 bases; junction bases not matched to a gene: 11. CDR1 is MNHEY, CDR2 SVGAGI, per germline. The CDR3 has 15 amino acids. The CDR3 DNA sequence: TGTGCCAGCAGTCCTAACAGGGGCTTCCGGGAGACCCAGTACTTC. It translates to CASSPNRGFRETQYF.

This clone was observed a handful of times. The rearrangement joins TRBV9 to TRBJ1-4; D may be TRBD1 (5 bases). This CDR3 has 14 amino acids. Trimming removed 8 bases at V and 5 bases at J, with 16 bases between. Germline V CDR1 and CDR2: SGDLS, YYNGEE. In DNA form, the CDR3 reads TGTGCCAGTGGGGGGAGGACGGCGAATGAAAAACTGTTTTTT. Its translation is CASGGRTANEKLFF.

As for this clone: This sample includes further DNA sequences coding for the same CDR3. The rearrangement joins TRBV5-1 to TRBJ1-3, with 7 bases fitting TRBD1. The CDR3 consists of 14 residues. V lost 4 bases and J lost 4; bases outside the gene matches: 5. CDR1 and CDR2 from the germline V gene are SGHRS and YFSETQ. Here the CDR3 reads CASSPGTAGNTIYF. CDR3 DNA: TGCGCCAGCAGCCCAGGGACAGCCGGAAACACCATATATTTT.